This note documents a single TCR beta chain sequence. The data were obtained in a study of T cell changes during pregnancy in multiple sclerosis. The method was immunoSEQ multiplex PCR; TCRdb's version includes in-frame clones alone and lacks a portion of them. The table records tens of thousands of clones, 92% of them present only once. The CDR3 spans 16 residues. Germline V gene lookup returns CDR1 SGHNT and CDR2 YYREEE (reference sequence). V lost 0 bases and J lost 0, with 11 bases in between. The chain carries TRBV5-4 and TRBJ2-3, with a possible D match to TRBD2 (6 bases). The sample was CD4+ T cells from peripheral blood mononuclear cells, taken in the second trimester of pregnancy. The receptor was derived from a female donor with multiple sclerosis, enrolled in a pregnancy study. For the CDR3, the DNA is TGTGCCAGCAGCTTGGTATCGAGCGGGAGCACAGATACGCAGTATTTT. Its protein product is CASSLVSSGSTDTQYF.